This T cell receptor beta chain was profiled in a study of T cells in localized non-small cell lung cancer. Points on this clone: No antigen is known for it.

Study-level results: In adjacent lung appeared a median 57 of the top 100 tumor clones. Uninvolved adjacent lung had the highest recorded T cell clonality, with tumor below it.

Data came from immunoSEQ multiplex PCR; TCRdb stores just in-frame clones and leaves some out. Among about 30,000 clones listed, about 88% were seen once. Between the trimmed V and J ends, which lost 2 bases and 1 base, there was a span of 13 bases. CDR1 and CDR2 from the germline V gene are WNHNN and SYGVQD (reference sequence). CDR3 length: 16 amino acids. The source is a woman aged 35-75 years with stage I lung adenocarcinoma. The sequencing here drew on peripheral blood, taken before any cancer treatment. This chain uses TRBV10-1 with TRBJ2-3; D unclear. The CDR3: CASSETKVVGTDTQYF. CDR3 nucleotides: TGCGCCAGCAGTGAGACAAAGGTGGTGGGCACAGATACGCAGTATTTT.